The rows below give T cell receptor beta chains drawn from one sample of a study of T cells in localized non-small cell lung cancer. TCRdb's table, derived via immunoSEQ multiplex PCR, lists solely in-frame clones and lacks some. Counted here are approximately 19,000 clones, 65% to 90% occurring once; the ten biggest clones make up roughly 4%. The sequencing used peripheral blood, collected before any cancer treatment. These receptors came from a man between 40 and 75 years old with stage I lung adenocarcinoma. Each CDR3 is given with its conserved first and last residue. The D gene is left open where the match is weak. Some rows mark clone size as missing; the rest say once, few, many or name a class of expanded clone.

j_call d_call clone_size v_call cdr3_nt cdr3_aa
TRBJ1-6 - - TRBV5-6 TGTGCCAGCAGCTTGGAAGGACAGAAGTTTGGTTCACCCCTCCACTTT CASSLEGQKFGSPLHF
TRBJ2-5 TRBD2 once TRBV6-6 TGTGCCAGCAGTATTCCCGGGTGGGGGGGGAAAGAGACCCAGTACTTC CASSIPGWGGKETQYF
TRBJ1-2 - - TRBV21-1 TGTGCCAGCAGCAAAAGGGGGACAGGGGGCGATTCAAACTATGGCTACACCTTC CASSKRGTGGDSNYGYTF
TRBJ2-7 - - TRBV10-2 TGCGCCAGCACCGGGGGCGCCTCCTACGAGCAGTACTTC CASTGGASYEQYF
TRBJ2-1 - - TRBV27 TGTGCCAGCAGTGAAGGGCCAATCCCGATCAATGAGCAGTTCTTC CASSEGPIPINEQFF
TRBJ2-2 TRBD2 - TRBV5-1 TGCGCCAGCAGCTTGAGCGCTAACCGACTAGCGGGAGTGGCCGGGGAGCTGTTTTTT CASSLSANRLAGVAGELFF
TRBJ2-1 TRBD1 - TRBV7-9 TGTGCCAGCAGCTTCTCGGGACAGGGGGCGGATGAGCAGTTCTTC CASSFSGQGADEQFF
TRBJ2-7 - few TRBV4-1 TGCGCCAGCAGCCAAGATTCGAGCCTTCGGTCCTACGAGCAGTACTTC CASSQDSSLRSYEQYF
TRBJ1-3 TRBD1 - TRBV27 TGTGCCAGCAGTAATACAGGGGGCTACGGGAACACCATATATTTT CASSNTGGYGNTIYF
TRBJ1-2 - - TRBV7-2 TGTGCCAGCAGCCAAGGACATGGCTATGGCTACACCTTC CASSQGHGYGYTF
TRBJ1-3 - once TRBV7-2 TGTGCCAGCAGCTTAGAGTTTCTGAGGCCTGGAAACACCATATATTTT CASSLEFLRPGNTIYF
TRBJ1-5 - - TRBV7-9 TGTGCCAGCAGCTTAGGCTGGGATAGCAATCAGCCCCAGCATTTT CASSLGWDSNQPQHF
TRBJ1-1 TRBD1 once TRBV5-4 TGTGCCAGCAGCGTGACAGGGGATGCCACTGAAGCTTTCTTT CASSVTGDATEAFF
TRBJ2-7 - few TRBV2 TGTGCCAGCACTCCGGTCCTGGACAAAGGGCAGTACTTC CASTPVLDKGQYF
TRBJ1-6 - medium-sized TRBV5-4 TGTGCCAGCAGCCCGGAGGCAGATTATAATTCACCCCTCCACTTT CASSPEADYNSPLHF
TRBJ2-5 - - TRBV19 TGTGCCAGTAGTTACTCCTACGACAGGCTCGAGACCCAGTACTTC CASSYSYDRLETQYF
TRBJ2-7 - - TRBV7-9 TGTGCCAGCAGCCCTCAGCCGGGACTTCAACCTCCCTACGAGCAGTACTTC CASSPQPGLQPPYEQYF
TRBJ2-1 - - TRBV18 TGTGCCAGCTCACCATCAGAACTTCCGAATATTGAGCAGTTCTTC CASSPSELPNIEQFF
TRBJ1-4 TRBD1 - TRBV11-2 TGTGCCAGCAGCTTAGGGACAGGGGACGAAAAACTGTTTTTT CASSLGTGDEKLFF
TRBJ1-5 TRBD1 - TRBV6-5 TGTGCCAGCAGCAGGACAGGGACGGATCAGCCCCAGCATTTT CASSRTGTDQPQHF
TRBJ2-1 TRBD1 - TRBV5-1 TGCGCCAGCAGCCCTGGACAGGGGAATGAGCAGTTCTTC CASSPGQGNEQFF
TRBJ1-2 - - TRBV10-3 TGTGCCATCAGTGAGCGGACACCCTATGGCTACACCTTC CAISERTPYGYTF
TRBJ2-3 - - TRBV5-1 TGCGCCAGCAGCGACACGCTGAGGACTAGCACAGATACGCAGTATTTT CASSDTLRTSTDTQYF
TRBJ1-1 - few TRBV6-6 TGTGCCAGCAGTTCCCCGCTAGCGGGCAGGGAAGCTTTCTTT CASSSPLAGREAFF
TRBJ2-7 - - TRBV7-8 TGTGCCAGCAGCCCGCCCGGGGGCAATTACGAGCAGTACTTC CASSPPGGNYEQYF
TRBJ2-1 - - TRBV29-1 TGCAGCGTTGAAGAACGGCTAGCAGCCTACAATGAGCAGTTCTTC CSVEERLAAYNEQFF
TRBJ2-3 - - TRBV7-3 TGTGCCAGCAGCTTACCAGGGGAGGGGCCCCCCTCAGATACGCAGTATTTT CASSLPGEGPPSDTQYF
TRBJ1-4 TRBD1 - TRBV28 TGTGCCAGCAGTTTTTCACCCCAGGGGGCGCTGGCGCTGGATGAAAAACTGTTTTTT CASSFSPQGALALDEKLFF
TRBJ2-2 - - TRBV11-2 TGTGCCAGCAGCTTAGTACAGGCAGCTCAATCCGGGGAGCTGTTTTTT CASSLVQAAQSGELFF
TRBJ2-6 TRBD2 - TRBV23-1 TGCGCCAGCAGACGGACTAGCGGGATTTGTGGGGCCAACGTCCTGACTTTC CASRRTSGICGANVLTF
TRBJ1-6 - - TRBV10-3 TGTGCCATCAGTGCCTCAAGCGGGAGCTCCTATAATTCACCCCTCCACTTT CAISASSGSSYNSPLHF
TRBJ2-1 TRBD2 - TRBV29-1 TGCAGCGTTGAAACAGGACTAGCGGGAGGGCTGTCCTACAATGAGCAGTTCTTC CSVETGLAGGLSYNEQFF
TRBJ2-2 TRBD1 - TRBV5-1 TGCGCCAGCAGCAATCAACCGGGACAGGGGGCAGGGGAGCTGTTTTTT CASSNQPGQGAGELFF
TRBJ1-3 - - TRBV28 TGTGCCAGCAGTTATACGGGTGGAGGAGCCGGAAACACCATATATTTT CASSYTGGGAGNTIYF
TRBJ2-7 - - TRBV28 TGTGCCAGCAGGGAAACCGGGACTTTCGCCTACGAGCAGTACTTC CASRETGTFAYEQYF
TRBJ1-1 - few TRBV29-1 TGCAGCGTTGTCCGGCAGGGAGCCTGGTCGGGCACTGAAGCTTTCTTT CSVVRQGAWSGTEAFF
TRBJ2-7 - once TRBV6-6 TGTGCCAGCAGTTACTCTGAGGGGGCCTACGAGCAGTACTTC CASSYSEGAYEQYF
TRBJ1-3 - - TRBV7-6 TGTGCCAGCAGCTTAACTACCGCCCAGGGGACGGGAAACACCATATATTTT CASSLTTAQGTGNTIYF
TRBJ2-2 TRBD2 - TRBV2 TGTGCCAGCAGCCCCCGGAGAGCGGGAGGGCCGGGCGGGGAGCTGTTTTTT CASSPRRAGGPGGELFF
TRBJ2-3 TRBD2 - TRBV9 TGTGCCAGCAGCGTGGGACTAGCGGGAGATGGGGCCTACACAGATACGCAGTATTTT CASSVGLAGDGAYTDTQYF
TRBJ2-7 - few TRBV5-4 TGTGCCAGCAGCTTGGGGGTCGACTCCTACGAGCAGTACTTC CASSLGVDSYEQYF
TRBJ1-1 - - TRBV7-2 TGTGCCAGCATGGACAGTATGAACACTGAAGCTTTCTTT CASMDSMNTEAFF
TRBJ2-7 - - TRBV9 TGTGCCAGCAGCGTAGAAGAAGGCCCCTACGAGCAGTACTTC CASSVEEGPYEQYF
TRBJ2-7 TRBD2 - TRBV11-1 TGTGCCAGCAGCTTAGGGCCGGCGCTAGCGGGAGGTCTCCACGAGCAGTACTTC CASSLGPALAGGLHEQYF
TRBJ2-5 - - TRBV11-2 TGTGCCAGCAGCCCACCAGCGCTTGGGGAGACCCAGTACTTC CASSPPALGETQYF
TRBJ1-1 - - TRBV21-1 TGTGCCAGCAGCAAAGCAGGCAGGGCGTACGCTGAAGCTTTCTTT CASSKAGRAYAEAFF
TRBJ1-4 TRBD1 - TRBV5-4 TGTGCCAGCAGCTTTTCCACAGGGGGAGGCGTCAATGAAAAACTGTTTTTT CASSFSTGGGVNEKLFF
TRBJ1-6 - - TRBV5-6 TGTGCCAGCAGCTTGCAGGGGTCAAGTTCACCCCTCCACTTT CASSLQGSSSPLHF
TRBJ2-4 TRBD1 - TRBV19 TGTGCCAGTAGTATTAGCGACTTCCAGGGGGATACCAAAAACATTCAGTACTTC CASSISDFQGDTKNIQYF
TRBJ1-2 TRBD1 - TRBV28 TGTGCCAGCAGTTTCGGAGGACAGGGTTATGGCTACACCTTC CASSFGGQGYGYTF
TRBJ2-2 - - TRBV5-1 TGCGCCAGCAGCTTGGATCGCGCCACCGGGGAGCTGTTTTTT CASSLDRATGELFF
TRBJ2-2 TRBD1 - TRBV11-3 TGTGCCAGCAGCTTGCGGACAGGGGTTGGGACCGGGGAGCTGTTTTTT CASSLRTGVGTGELFF